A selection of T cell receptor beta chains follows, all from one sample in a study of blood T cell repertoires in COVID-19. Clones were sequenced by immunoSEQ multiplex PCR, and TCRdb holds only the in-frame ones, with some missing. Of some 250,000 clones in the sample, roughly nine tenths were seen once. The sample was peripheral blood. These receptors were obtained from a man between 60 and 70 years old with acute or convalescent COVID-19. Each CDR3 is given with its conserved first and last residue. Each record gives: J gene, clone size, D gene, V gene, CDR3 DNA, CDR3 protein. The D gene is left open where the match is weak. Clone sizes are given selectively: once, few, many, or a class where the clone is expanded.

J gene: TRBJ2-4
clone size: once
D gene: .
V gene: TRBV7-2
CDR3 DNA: TGTGCCAGCGGACCCTTTGGAGGGGACATTCAGTACTTC
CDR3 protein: CASGPFGGDIQYF

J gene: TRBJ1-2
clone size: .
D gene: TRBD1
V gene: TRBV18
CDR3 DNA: TGTGCCAGCTCCCAACAGGGGTTGGGCTATGGCTACACCTTC
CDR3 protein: CASSQQGLGYGYTF

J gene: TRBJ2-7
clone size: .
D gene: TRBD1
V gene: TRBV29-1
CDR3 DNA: TGCAGCTCCACCGGGACAGGGTCCCCCGAGCAGTACTTC
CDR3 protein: CSSTGTGSPEQYF

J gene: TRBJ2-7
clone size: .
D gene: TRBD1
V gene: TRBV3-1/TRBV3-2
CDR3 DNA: TGTGCCAGCAGCCCTCGGGGACAGGGGCAATCCTACGAGCAGTACTTC
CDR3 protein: CASSPRGQGQSYEQYF

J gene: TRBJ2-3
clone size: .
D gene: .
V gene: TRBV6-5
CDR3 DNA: TGTGCCAGCAGTTCTAGCGCCGTTCCAGATACGCAGTATTTT
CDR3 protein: CASSSSAVPDTQYF

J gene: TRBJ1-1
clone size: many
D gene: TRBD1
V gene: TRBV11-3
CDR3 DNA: TGTGCCAGCAGCATAAAGACAGGGTCCACTGAAGCTTTCTTT
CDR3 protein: CASSIKTGSTEAFF

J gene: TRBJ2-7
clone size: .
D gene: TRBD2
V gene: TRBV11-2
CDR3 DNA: TGTGCCAGCAGCCTGGCCGGGACTAGCGGGACCGAGCAGTACTTC
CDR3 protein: CASSLAGTSGTEQYF

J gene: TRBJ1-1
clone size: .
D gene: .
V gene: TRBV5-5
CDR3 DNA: TGTGCCAGCAGCTCAGGGGTATTCACTGAAGCTTTCTTT
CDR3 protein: CASSSGVFTEAFF

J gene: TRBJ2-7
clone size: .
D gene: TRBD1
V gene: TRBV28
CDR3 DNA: TGTGCCAGCAGTTATGCAGGACAGGGGCTCCTCGAGCAGTACTTC
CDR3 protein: CASSYAGQGLLEQYF

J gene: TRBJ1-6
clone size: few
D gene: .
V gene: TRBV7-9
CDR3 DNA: TGTGCCAGCAGCTTAATAAATTCACCCCTCCACTTT
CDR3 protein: CASSLINSPLHF

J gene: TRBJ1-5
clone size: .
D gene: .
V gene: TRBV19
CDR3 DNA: TGTGCCAGTAGTATTAGACAGCCTAGCAATCAGCCCCAGCATTTT
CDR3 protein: CASSIRQPSNQPQHF

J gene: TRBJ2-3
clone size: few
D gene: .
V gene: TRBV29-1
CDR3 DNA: TGCAGCGTTGGGTTATCTTCCGGAGATACGCAGTATTTT
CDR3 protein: CSVGLSSGDTQYF

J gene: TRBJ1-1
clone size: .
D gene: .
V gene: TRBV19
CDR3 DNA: TGTGCCAGTAGTATAATGGGGGGGGATGGCACTGAAGCTTTCTTT
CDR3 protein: CASSIMGGDGTEAFF

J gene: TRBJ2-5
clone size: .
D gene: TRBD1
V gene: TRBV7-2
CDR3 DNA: TGTGCCAGCAGCTTAGGGCAGGGGGCGCGAGAGACCCAGTACTTC
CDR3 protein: CASSLGQGARETQYF

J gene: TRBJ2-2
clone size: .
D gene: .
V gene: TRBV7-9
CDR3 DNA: TGTGCCAGCAGCTTATCTGGCCTCGGGGAGCTGTTTTTT
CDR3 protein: CASSLSGLGELFF

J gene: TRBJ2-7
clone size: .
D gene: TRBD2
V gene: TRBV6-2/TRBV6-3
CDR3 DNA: TGTGCCAGCAGTTACTCTTTGTCCGCGGGAGGGCCAAGGTACTTC
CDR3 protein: CASSYSLSAGGPRYF

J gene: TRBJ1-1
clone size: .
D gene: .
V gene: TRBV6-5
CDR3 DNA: TGTGCCAGCAGTTACTCGAGTTCGGCAGGGCAAGCTTTCTTT
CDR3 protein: CASSYSSSAGQAFF

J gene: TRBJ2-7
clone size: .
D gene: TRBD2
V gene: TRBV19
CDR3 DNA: TGTGCCAGTAGTATGGCCCCCCCAGCGGGAGGGCCAGGCGAGCAGTACTTC
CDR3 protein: CASSMAPPAGGPGEQYF

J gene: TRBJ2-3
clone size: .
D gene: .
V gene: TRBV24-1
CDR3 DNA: TGTGCCACCAGTGATTTGCGTGCCGGGGAGCTAGATACGCAGTATTTT
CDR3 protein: CATSDLRAGELDTQYF

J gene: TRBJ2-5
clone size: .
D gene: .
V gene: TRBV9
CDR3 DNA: TGTGCCAGCAGCAGTGGCGGGGGCCTGGGGGAGACCCAGTACTTC
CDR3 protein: CASSSGGGLGETQYF

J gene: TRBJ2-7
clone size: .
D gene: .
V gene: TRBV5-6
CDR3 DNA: TGTGCCAGCAGCTCCCAGGCCGAGCAGTACTTC
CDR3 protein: CASSSQAEQYF

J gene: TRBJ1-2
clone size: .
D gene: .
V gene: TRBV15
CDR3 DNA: TGTGCCACCAGCAGAGGGGCGGAGGTCGGCTACACCTTC
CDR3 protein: CATSRGAEVGYTF

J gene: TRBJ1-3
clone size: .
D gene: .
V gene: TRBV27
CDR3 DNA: TGTGCCAGCAGTTCCCACTCTGGAAACACCATATATTTT
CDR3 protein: CASSSHSGNTIYF

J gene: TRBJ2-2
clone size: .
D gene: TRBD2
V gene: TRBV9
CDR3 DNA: TGTGCCAGCAGCGCTCTAGCGGGAGTAGACACCGGGGAGCTGTTTTTT
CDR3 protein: CASSALAGVDTGELFF

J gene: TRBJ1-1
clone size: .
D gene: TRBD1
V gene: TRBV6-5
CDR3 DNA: TGTGCCAGCAGTTACGTCGGACAGGGAAAGAACACTGAAGCTTTCTTT
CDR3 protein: CASSYVGQGKNTEAFF

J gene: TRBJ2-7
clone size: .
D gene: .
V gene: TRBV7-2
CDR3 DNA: TGTGCCAGCAGCTTCGACCAGGGGCTGGACGAGCAGTACTTC
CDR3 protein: CASSFDQGLDEQYF

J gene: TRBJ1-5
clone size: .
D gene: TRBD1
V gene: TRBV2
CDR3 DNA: TGTGCCAGCAGTGAAGGGGACAGGACAAATCAGCCCCAGCATTTT
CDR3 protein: CASSEGDRTNQPQHF

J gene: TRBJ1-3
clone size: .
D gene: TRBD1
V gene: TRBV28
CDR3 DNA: TGTGCCAGCAGTTTCAGGGACAGGCCGTCTGGAAACACCATATATTTT
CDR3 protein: CASSFRDRPSGNTIYF

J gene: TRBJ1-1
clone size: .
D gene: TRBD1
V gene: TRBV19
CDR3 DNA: TGTGCCAGTAGTATTCCGAACAGGGGCTCCGAAGCTTTCTTT
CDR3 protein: CASSIPNRGSEAFF

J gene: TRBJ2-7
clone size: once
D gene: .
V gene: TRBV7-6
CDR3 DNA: TGTGCCAGCAGCTCCACCGGGACAAATTACGAGCAGTACTTC
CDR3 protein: CASSSTGTNYEQYF

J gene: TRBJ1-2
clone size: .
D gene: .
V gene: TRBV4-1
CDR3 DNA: TGCGCCAGCAGCCAAGTTGGCAGGGGCACCGGTGGCTACACCTTC
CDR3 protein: CASSQVGRGTGGYTF

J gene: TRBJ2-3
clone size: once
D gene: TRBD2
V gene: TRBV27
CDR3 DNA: TGTGCCAGCAGTCGGATACTAGCGGGGGACACAGATACGCAGTATTTT
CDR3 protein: CASSRILAGDTDTQYF

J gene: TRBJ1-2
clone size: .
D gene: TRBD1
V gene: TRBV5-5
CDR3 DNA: TGTGCCAGCAGTCAGCTCGGGACAGGAGGAATGGGCTATGGCTACACCTTC
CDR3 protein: CASSQLGTGGMGYGYTF

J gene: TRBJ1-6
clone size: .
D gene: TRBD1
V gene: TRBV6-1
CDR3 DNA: TGTGCCAGCAGTGAAACGGGACAGGGGTTATCACCCCTCCACTTT
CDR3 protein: CASSETGQGLSPLHF

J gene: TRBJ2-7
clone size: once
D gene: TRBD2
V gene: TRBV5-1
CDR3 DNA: TGCGCCAGCAGCTTGACCGGCGGGAGCCGGGACGAGCAGTACTTC
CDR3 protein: CASSLTGGSRDEQYF

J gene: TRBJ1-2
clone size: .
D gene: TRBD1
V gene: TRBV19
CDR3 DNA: TGTGCCAGTCATACAGGGGACTATGGCTACACCTTC
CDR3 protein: CASHTGDYGYTF

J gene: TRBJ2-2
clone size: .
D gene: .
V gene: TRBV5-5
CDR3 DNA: TGTGCCAGCAGCTTGTTGGGGGGAACCGGGGAGCTGTTTTTT
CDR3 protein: CASSLLGGTGELFF

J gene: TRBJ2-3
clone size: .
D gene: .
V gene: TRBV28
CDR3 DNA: TGTGCCAGCAGAGTGGGGGGTGCAGATACGCAGTATTTT
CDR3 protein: CASRVGGADTQYF

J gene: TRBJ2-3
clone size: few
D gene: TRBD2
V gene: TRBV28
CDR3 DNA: TGTGCCAGCAGTTCCGGGACTACTAGCACAGATACGCAGTATTTT
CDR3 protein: CASSSGTTSTDTQYF

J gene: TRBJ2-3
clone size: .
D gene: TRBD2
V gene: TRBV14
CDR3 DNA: TGTGCCAGCAGCCTCACTAGCGGTACGCAGTATTTT
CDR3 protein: CASSLTSGTQYF

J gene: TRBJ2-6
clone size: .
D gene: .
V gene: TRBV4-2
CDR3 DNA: TGTGCCAGCAGTCCCCCTAGAGGGGCCAACGTCCTGACTTTC
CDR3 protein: CASSPPRGANVLTF

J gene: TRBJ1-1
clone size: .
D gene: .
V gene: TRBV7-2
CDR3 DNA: TGTGCCAGCAGCTTACTAGGGGCACAAGCGAACACTGAAGCTTTCTTT
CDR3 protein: CASSLLGAQANTEAFF

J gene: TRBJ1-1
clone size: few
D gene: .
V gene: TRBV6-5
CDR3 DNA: TGTGCCAGCGACGACAGGATGGGAGCTGAAGCTTTCTTT
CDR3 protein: CASDDRMGAEAFF

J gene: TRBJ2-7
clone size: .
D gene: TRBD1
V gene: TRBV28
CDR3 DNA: TGTGCCAGCATGGGTACCGGGACAGTTACCTACGAGCAGTACTTC
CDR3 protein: CASMGTGTVTYEQYF

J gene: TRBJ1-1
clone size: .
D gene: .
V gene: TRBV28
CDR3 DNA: TGTGCCAGCAGTTTGCGCGGGACCACTGAAGCTTTCTTT
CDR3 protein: CASSLRGTTEAFF